The present T cell receptor (beta chain) was sequenced within a study of shared clonotypes between healthy human individuals (TCRdb year 2020). With regard to the full study: The cohort comprised two women and a few men aged 18 to 49 years. For each donor, CD4 naive and CD4 memory were each run on three plates, CD8 naive on two plates, and CD8 memory on one plate. To estimate repertoire size and how much clonotype sharing occurs between individuals, the study deeply sequenced the blood TCR repertoires of a handful of healthy adults. To increase sequencing depth and limit assay-specific biases, TCR repertoire library preparation and sequencing were carried out by different laboratories using diverse techniques. Between about 0.9 and 9 billion PBMCs per donor were obtained by leukapheresis.

CD8 naive samples were obtained by positive selection for CCR7 among CD45RO-negative cells, yielding a CD45RA+CCR7+ population from which TemRA cells were excluded. The donors were healthy, HIV-negative adults who had no recently reported acute infections or vaccinations. Only Caucasian adults living in Nashville, Tennessee, USA were represented among the donors. Blood was obtained by leukapheresis, after which PBMCs were separated by Ficoll-Histopaque density gradient centrifugation and cryopreserved in liquid nitrogen vapor phase. Purity and quantity of every magnetically sorted T cell population were checked by analytical flow cytometry. Genomic DNA was isolated from each sorted fraction and quantified by UV absorbance on a Nanodrop 2000c. The investigation overall reported the following: Across several donors, around 5% of naive CD4, 3% to 3.5% of naive CD8, roughly 2.3% of memory CD4, and approximately 0.42% of memory CD8 clonotypes were shared. The genetic and exposure-history diversity represented was limited by the small number of donors. Compared with non-shared clonotypes, clonotypes shared by all four sorted-subset donors had higher generation probabilities. Larger estimated clonotype richness was generally found for naive subsets than for memory subsets. Even with the large sequencing depth, rarefaction of the sorted-subset datasets indicated that sequencing was incomplete. Sampling was restricted to blood, and TCR repertoires in tissues likely differ from the TCR repertoires found in blood. Based on pairwise subsampling, the degree of clonotype sharing among donors was expected to be affected by sequencing depth.

About this clone: Its antigen remains undetermined. Base qualities are not recorded, but no much larger clone differs from it by a single base. In the same sample, other DNA sequences code for this CDR3.

Using the deep immunoSEQ assay, TCR CDR3 regions were amplified from genomic DNA by multiplex PCR. Extracted genomic DNA from each cell subset was spread evenly across all wells of several immunoSEQ 96-well plates, with each plate serving as a replicate. For sorted subsets, 150 to 250 ng genomic DNA, equal to tens of thousands of T cell genomes, was loaded into each replicate PCR. The purified libraries were quantified using a Qubit 3.0 fluorometer, sized with a Bioanalyzer 2100, and then quantified again using the KAPA Library Quantification kit. Each immunoSEQ 96-well plate was sequenced on its own single-read 150-cycle Illumina NextSeq 550 flow cell. In the paper's pipeline: Because only junctional sequences without quality scores were contained in the immunoSEQ output, filtering matching that applied to full-length reads could not be performed. To assign V/J genes and CDR3, sequences were annotated against IMGT germline references using PyIR, a Python wrapper for IgBLAST v1.9. Any read was removed if the V/J assignment was weak (E-value above 1e-6), the CDR3 was missing, or the read contained stop codons, out-of-frame junctions, or ambiguous translated residues. V3J clonotypes were defined as sequences sharing the same inferred V gene, J gene, and CDR3 amino acid sequence. The percentage overlap between two repertoires was calculated by dividing the number of shared unique clonotypes by the size of the smaller repertoire. Richness of each repertoire was evaluated using RTK rarefaction, the Chao1 estimator, and Recon v2.1 estimates of unobserved clonotypes. Generation probabilities for all TCRbeta clonotypes obtained by the gDNA method from a handful of donors were computed using OLGA. As stored in TCRdb, this immuneACCESS dataset retains in-frame rearrangements with V and J assigned. A fraction of the clones does not appear; measured against another copy, unresolved V genes explain less than half of the discrepancy, and the remainder lacks a known reason. V, J and clone size were drawn from that table, and D and trimming were deduced from the DNA. The sample contains 560,000 or so clones, about 96% of them found a single time. Together, the top ten hold roughly 0.1% of the sample.

CDR1 LNHDA and CDR2 SQIVND were looked up in the germline V gene (reference sequence). There are 12 amino acids in the CDR3, from cysteine to phenylalanine inclusive. The read is trimmed to its CDR3 DNA, 36 bases read in frame from base 1. V loses 5 bases, J loses 2 bases, and the germline ends lie 6 bases apart. Material for sequencing was naive CD8+ T cells sorted from blood. The cell subset or site label on this specimen signifies: CD45RA+CCR7+. The source of this sequence is a woman aged 25 to 39 in good health. The chain links TRBV19 with TRBJ1-2, with the D gene not clear enough to name. Here is the DNA: TGTGCCAGTAGTGTGATGAACTATGGCTACACCTTC. This yields the protein CASSVMNYGYTF.